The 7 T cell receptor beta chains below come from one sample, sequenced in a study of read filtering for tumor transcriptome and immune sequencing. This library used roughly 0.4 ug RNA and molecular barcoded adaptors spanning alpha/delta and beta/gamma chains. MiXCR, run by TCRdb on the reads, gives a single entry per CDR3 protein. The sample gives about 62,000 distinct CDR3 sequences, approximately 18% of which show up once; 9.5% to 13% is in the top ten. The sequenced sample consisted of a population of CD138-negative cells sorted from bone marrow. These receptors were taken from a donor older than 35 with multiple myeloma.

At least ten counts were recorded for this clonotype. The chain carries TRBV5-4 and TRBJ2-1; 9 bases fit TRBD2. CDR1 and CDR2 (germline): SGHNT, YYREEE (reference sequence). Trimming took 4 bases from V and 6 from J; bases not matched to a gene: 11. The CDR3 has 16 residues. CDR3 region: CASSPGGAGGINEQFF. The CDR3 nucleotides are TGTGCCAGCAGCCCCGGTGGAGCGGGAGGTATCAATGAGCAGTTCTTC.

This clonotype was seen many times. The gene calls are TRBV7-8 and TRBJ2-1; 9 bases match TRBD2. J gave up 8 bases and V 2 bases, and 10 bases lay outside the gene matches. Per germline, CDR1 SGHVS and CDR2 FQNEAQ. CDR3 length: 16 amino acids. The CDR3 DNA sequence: TGTGCCAGCAGCTTACTTTCAGCGGGAGGTCTCTATGAGCAGTTCTTC. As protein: CASSLLSAGGLYEQFF.

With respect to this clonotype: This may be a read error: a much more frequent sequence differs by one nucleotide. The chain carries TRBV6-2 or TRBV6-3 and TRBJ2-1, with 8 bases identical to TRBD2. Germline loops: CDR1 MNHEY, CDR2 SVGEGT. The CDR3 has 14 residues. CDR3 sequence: CASSSSGRYNERFF. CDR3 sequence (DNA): TGTGCCAGCAGCTCGAGCGGGAGATACAATGAGCGGTTCTTC.

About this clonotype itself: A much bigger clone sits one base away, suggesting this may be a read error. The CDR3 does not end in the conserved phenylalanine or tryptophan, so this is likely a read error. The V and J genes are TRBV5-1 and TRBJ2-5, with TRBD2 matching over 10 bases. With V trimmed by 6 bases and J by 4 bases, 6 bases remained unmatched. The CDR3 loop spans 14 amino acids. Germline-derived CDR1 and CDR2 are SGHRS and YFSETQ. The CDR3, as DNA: TGCGCCAGCAAGCGGGAGGGGATGATAGAGACCCAGTACTCC. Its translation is CASKREGMIETQYS.

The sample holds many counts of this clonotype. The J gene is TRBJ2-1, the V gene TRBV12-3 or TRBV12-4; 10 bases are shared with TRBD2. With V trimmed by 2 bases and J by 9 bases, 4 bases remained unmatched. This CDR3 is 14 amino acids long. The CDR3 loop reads CASSLLAGVSEQFF. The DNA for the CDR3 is TGTGCCAGCAGTTTACTAGCGGGAGTCTCTGAGCAGTTCTTC.

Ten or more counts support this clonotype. DNA of the CDR3: TGTGCCAGCAGCTTAGTAGGGGGCCCGGCGGGGGAGACCCAGTACTTC. Amino acid sequence: CASSLVGGPAGETQYF. The chain carries TRBV7-2 and TRBJ2-5; maybe TRBD1 (7 bases). The V end lost 1 base, the J end lost 5 bases, and 17 bases lay between the germline ends. CDR3 length: 16 amino acids. Germline loops: CDR1 SGHTA, CDR2 FQGNSA.

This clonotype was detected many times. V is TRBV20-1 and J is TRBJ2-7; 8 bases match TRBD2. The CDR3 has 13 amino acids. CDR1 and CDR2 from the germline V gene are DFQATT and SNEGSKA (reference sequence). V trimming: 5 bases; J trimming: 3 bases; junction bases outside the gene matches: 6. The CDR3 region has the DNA TGCAGTGCTGGGGGAACTAGCGGCTACGAGCAGTACTTC. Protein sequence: CSAGGTSGYEQYF.